A selection of T cell receptor beta chains follows, all from one sample in a study of T cells in Graves' hyperthyroidism and ophthalmopathy. MiXCR, run by TCRdb on the multiplex PCR reads, gives a single entry per CDR3 protein. The table includes roughly 720,000 distinct CDR3 sequences, approximately 15% detected once. The specimen was blood. Receptors originate from a man in his forties or fifties with Graves' hyperthyroidism. CDR3s include the opening cysteine and the closing phenylalanine or tryptophan. Each record gives: J gene, V gene, clone size, D gene, CDR3 DNA, CDR3 protein. The D gene is left open where the match is weak. Size is omitted from some rows. Given values are once, few, many or a class for expanded clones.

J gene: TRBJ2-7
V gene: TRBV11-2
clone size: many
D gene: TRBD2
CDR3 DNA: TGTGCCAGCAGCTTAGGATCTAGCGGGAGTGGCGAGCAGTACTTC
CDR3 protein: CASSLGSSGSGEQYF

J gene: TRBJ1-5
V gene: TRBV10-3
clone size: -
D gene: -
CDR3 DNA: TGTGCCATCAGTGAGATAAAAGGGGAGGCTCAGCCCCAGCATTTT
CDR3 protein: CAISEIKGEAQPQHF

J gene: TRBJ2-7
V gene: TRBV12-3/TRBV12-4
clone size: many
D gene: -
CDR3 DNA: TGTGCCAGCAGTTTTGGGGCGGACTACGAGCAGTACTTC
CDR3 protein: CASSFGADYEQYF

J gene: TRBJ2-1
V gene: TRBV2
clone size: many
D gene: TRBD2
CDR3 DNA: TGTGCCAGCACCGGGACTAGCGGGAACAATGAGCAGTTCTTC
CDR3 protein: CASTGTSGNNEQFF

J gene: TRBJ2-4
V gene: TRBV30
clone size: few
D gene: TRBD1
CDR3 DNA: TGTGCCTGGTTAAGGACAGGGACCCTTCCTTGGATTCAGTACTTC
CDR3 protein: CAWLRTGTLPWIQYF

J gene: TRBJ2-1
V gene: TRBV7-2
clone size: many
D gene: TRBD1
CDR3 DNA: TGTGCCAGCAGCTTAGGAGGACAGGGTTTCTACAATGAGCAGTTCTTC
CDR3 protein: CASSLGGQGFYNEQFF

J gene: TRBJ1-2
V gene: TRBV4-1
clone size: -
D gene: TRBD1
CDR3 DNA: TGCGCCAGCAGCCAAGGGACAGGGCAGGGCTACACCTTC
CDR3 protein: CASSQGTGQGYTF

J gene: TRBJ2-2
V gene: TRBV28
clone size: -
D gene: TRBD2
CDR3 DNA: TGTGCCAGCAGTTGGGACTGGCGGGAGATCACCGGGGAGCTGTTTTTT
CDR3 protein: CASSWDWREITGELFF

J gene: TRBJ1-4
V gene: TRBV29-1
clone size: -
D gene: -
CDR3 DNA: TGCAGCGTTGGTGGGGCAGCTAATGAAAAACTGTTTTTT
CDR3 protein: CSVGGAANEKLFF

J gene: TRBJ2-1
V gene: TRBV24-1
clone size: few
D gene: TRBD2
CDR3 DNA: TGTGCCACCAGTGATTCGGGACTAGCGGACTACAATGAGCAGTTCTTC
CDR3 protein: CATSDSGLADYNEQFF

J gene: TRBJ2-7
V gene: TRBV12-3/TRBV12-4
clone size: -
D gene: -
CDR3 DNA: TGTGCCAGCAGTTTACGCGGGATCCAGGTTTACGAGCAGTACTTC
CDR3 protein: CASSLRGIQVYEQYF

J gene: TRBJ2-5
V gene: TRBV2
clone size: many
D gene: TRBD1
CDR3 DNA: TGTGCCAGCAGTGGGACAGGGTCAGGGGAGACCCAGTACTTC
CDR3 protein: CASSGTGSGETQYF

J gene: TRBJ1-1
V gene: TRBV18
clone size: -
D gene: -
CDR3 DNA: TGTGCCAGCTCACCCACACGTGGACTCGAAGCTTTCTTT
CDR3 protein: CASSPTRGLEAFF

J gene: TRBJ2-2
V gene: TRBV19
clone size: -
D gene: -
CDR3 DNA: TGTGCCAGTAGTATATCGGCAGGTACCACCGGGGAGCTGTTTTTT
CDR3 protein: CASSISAGTTGELFF

J gene: TRBJ1-3
V gene: TRBV9
clone size: many
D gene: -
CDR3 DNA: TGTGCCAGCAGCGTAGGTGAGGGGACTGGAAACACCATATATTTT
CDR3 protein: CASSVGEGTGNTIYF

J gene: TRBJ1-6
V gene: TRBV27
clone size: -
D gene: -
CDR3 DNA: TGTGCCAGCAGTTTGTTGGGGGTTCCCCATTCACCCCTCCACTTT
CDR3 protein: CASSLLGVPHSPLHF

J gene: TRBJ1-2
V gene: TRBV4-3
clone size: -
D gene: TRBD1
CDR3 DNA: TGCGCCAGCAGCCCCGGACAGGGGGTTACCTATGGCTACACCTTC
CDR3 protein: CASSPGQGVTYGYTF

J gene: TRBJ2-3
V gene: TRBV12-3/TRBV12-4
clone size: -
D gene: -
CDR3 DNA: TGTGCCAGCAGAGGTTCCGGGAAGCCCACAGATACGCAGTATTTT
CDR3 protein: CASRGSGKPTDTQYF

J gene: TRBJ2-1
V gene: TRBV28
clone size: few
D gene: TRBD1
CDR3 DNA: TGTGCCAGCAGTCCCCGACAGGGGAGGAATGAGCAGTTCTTC
CDR3 protein: CASSPRQGRNEQFF

J gene: TRBJ2-2
V gene: TRBV3-1
clone size: few
D gene: TRBD2
CDR3 DNA: TGTGCCAGCAGCCAAGTGGCGGGAGGCCCCACGAACACCGGGGAGCTGTTTTTT
CDR3 protein: CASSQVAGGPTNTGELFF

J gene: TRBJ1-4
V gene: TRBV9
clone size: -
D gene: -
CDR3 DNA: TGTGCCAGCAGCGTAGTGTACGGGAGGAATGAAAAACTGTTTTTT
CDR3 protein: CASSVVYGRNEKLFF

J gene: TRBJ2-3
V gene: TRBV30
clone size: few
D gene: TRBD1
CDR3 DNA: TGTGCCTGGAGGAGAGGGACAGGGACTGATACGCAGTATTTT
CDR3 protein: CAWRRGTGTDTQYF

J gene: TRBJ1-1
V gene: TRBV27
clone size: -
D gene: -
CDR3 DNA: TGTGCCAGCAGTTCAAGGTTTCGTACTGAAGCTTTCTTT
CDR3 protein: CASSSRFRTEAFF

J gene: TRBJ2-5
V gene: TRBV6-1
clone size: many
D gene: -
CDR3 DNA: TGTGCCAGCAGTGAGGGGTGGGGTCGGGAGACCCAGTACTTC
CDR3 protein: CASSEGWGRETQYF

J gene: TRBJ2-2
V gene: TRBV28
clone size: -
D gene: TRBD2
CDR3 DNA: TGTGCCAGCAGCCCGGGAAATCTAGCGGGAGTTGGCGGGGAGCTGTTTTTT
CDR3 protein: CASSPGNLAGVGGELFF

J gene: TRBJ2-7
V gene: TRBV24-1
clone size: many
D gene: TRBD1
CDR3 DNA: TGTGCCACCAGTGATTCCCAGACAGGGGGGTACGAGCAGTACTTC
CDR3 protein: CATSDSQTGGYEQYF

J gene: TRBJ2-5
V gene: TRBV11-3
clone size: once
D gene: -
CDR3 DNA: TGTGCCAGCAGCCGCGGGACTTTGTACCAAGAGACCCACTACTTC
CDR3 protein: CASSRGTLYQETHYF

J gene: TRBJ2-7
V gene: TRBV13
clone size: -
D gene: TRBD1
CDR3 DNA: TGTGCCAGCAGTGAAACCAGGGGGCTAGTCTACGAGCAGTACTTC
CDR3 protein: CASSETRGLVYEQYF

J gene: TRBJ2-7
V gene: TRBV28
clone size: few
D gene: TRBD1
CDR3 DNA: TGTGCCAGCGGACAGGGTGAATACTACGAGCAGTACTTC
CDR3 protein: CASGQGEYYEQYF

J gene: TRBJ1-5
V gene: TRBV5-1
clone size: -
D gene: TRBD1
CDR3 DNA: TGCGCCAGCAGCTCCTCAGGGGGCGGGGAGCCCCAGCATTTT
CDR3 protein: CASSSSGGGEPQHF

J gene: TRBJ2-2
V gene: TRBV19
clone size: once
D gene: -
CDR3 DNA: TGTGCCAGTAGGATTATCAGGGATGCGAACACCGGGGAGCTGTTTTTT
CDR3 protein: CASRIIRDANTGELFF

J gene: TRBJ2-5
V gene: TRBV10-1
clone size: few
D gene: TRBD2
CDR3 DNA: TGCGCCAGCAGGTGTGAGGGGGCAACAACCGGGACTAGCGGTTCGAAGACGCAGTACTTC
CDR3 protein: CASRCEGATTGTSGSKTQYF

J gene: TRBJ2-2
V gene: TRBV7-6
clone size: few
D gene: -
CDR3 DNA: TGTGCCAGCAGCCCCTCTCCTGAAGATCTGGCATGGTTTTTT
CDR3 protein: CASSPSPEDLAWFF

J gene: TRBJ2-7
V gene: TRBV9
clone size: -
D gene: -
CDR3 DNA: TGTGCCAGCAGCGTAGGGGTAGGGGGTGCCTACGAGCAGTACTTC
CDR3 protein: CASSVGVGGAYEQYF

J gene: TRBJ1-5
V gene: TRBV28
clone size: many
D gene: TRBD1
CDR3 DNA: TGTGCCAGCAGTCCTTACAGGGGCTTTAGGCCCCAGCATTTT
CDR3 protein: CASSPYRGFRPQHF

J gene: TRBJ1-1
V gene: TRBV28
clone size: once
D gene: -
CDR3 DNA: TGTGCCAGCAGTCGCGACGAGGGAACTGAAGCTTTCTTT
CDR3 protein: CASSRDEGTEAFF

J gene: TRBJ1-2
V gene: TRBV7-9
clone size: -
D gene: -
CDR3 DNA: TGTGCCAGCAGTTCGGCAGGCGAGACCTATGGCTACACCTTC
CDR3 protein: CASSSAGETYGYTF

J gene: TRBJ2-1
V gene: TRBV27
clone size: -
D gene: -
CDR3 DNA: TGTGCCAGCAGTTTGGTCAGGGGCGACAATGAGCAGTTCTTC
CDR3 protein: CASSLVRGDNEQFF

J gene: TRBJ1-5
V gene: TRBV2
clone size: few
D gene: -
CDR3 DNA: TGTGCCAGCAGTGATCCGGTTTTGGGGAGCAATCAGCCCCAGCATTTT
CDR3 protein: CASSDPVLGSNQPQHF

J gene: TRBJ2-5
V gene: TRBV18
clone size: many
D gene: -
CDR3 DNA: TGTGCCAGCTCACCGTCCACAGGGGAGACCCAGTACTTC
CDR3 protein: CASSPSTGETQYF

J gene: TRBJ2-2
V gene: TRBV11-2
clone size: many
D gene: TRBD2
CDR3 DNA: TGTGCCAGCAGCTTGAGGGAGGGCGGCACCGGGGAGCTGTTTTTT
CDR3 protein: CASSLREGGTGELFF

J gene: TRBJ1-1
V gene: TRBV6-1
clone size: -
D gene: TRBD1
CDR3 DNA: TGTGCCAGCTCGAACCCGGGACAGGGGGGCACTGAAGCTTTCTTT
CDR3 protein: CASSNPGQGGTEAFF

J gene: TRBJ2-3
V gene: TRBV6-2/TRBV6-3
clone size: many
D gene: -
CDR3 DNA: TGTGCCAGCAGTTGCTCCGAGGGGAGGTGCACAGATACGCAGTATTTT
CDR3 protein: CASSCSEGRCTDTQYF

J gene: TRBJ2-1
V gene: TRBV28
clone size: -
D gene: TRBD1
CDR3 DNA: TGTGCCAGCAGTTGGACAGGATACAATGAGCAGTTCTTC
CDR3 protein: CASSWTGYNEQFF

J gene: TRBJ2-1
V gene: TRBV12-3/TRBV12-4
clone size: -
D gene: -
CDR3 DNA: TGTGCCAGCAGAGCACTGGACCGATACAATGAGCAGTTCTTC
CDR3 protein: CASRALDRYNEQFF

J gene: TRBJ2-7
V gene: TRBV11-2
clone size: many
D gene: TRBD1
CDR3 DNA: TGTGCCAGCAGCTTGTCCCGGGACAGGGAGGGTAGGACCTACGAGCAGTACTTC
CDR3 protein: CASSLSRDREGRTYEQYF

J gene: TRBJ2-4
V gene: TRBV3-1
clone size: -
D gene: TRBD2
CDR3 DNA: TGTGCCAGCAGGGACAGTCGGGAACTAGCGGGATTTGCCAAAAACATTCAGTACTTC
CDR3 protein: CASRDSRELAGFAKNIQYF

J gene: TRBJ2-7
V gene: TRBV12-3/TRBV12-4
clone size: few
D gene: -
CDR3 DNA: TGTGCCAGCAGTGCCCGCCGGGCCACCTACGAGCAGTACTTC
CDR3 protein: CASSARRATYEQYF

J gene: TRBJ1-5
V gene: TRBV20-1
clone size: -
D gene: -
CDR3 DNA: TGCAGTGCCCTGAGCGGGATCAATCAGCCCCAGCATTTT
CDR3 protein: CSALSGINQPQHF

J gene: TRBJ1-5
V gene: TRBV3-1
clone size: -
D gene: -
CDR3 DNA: TGTGCCAGCAGCCCCATGGCGGGCAATCAGCCCCAGCATTTT
CDR3 protein: CASSPMAGNQPQHF

J gene: TRBJ2-7
V gene: TRBV14
clone size: -
D gene: TRBD2
CDR3 DNA: TGTGCCAGCAGCGAATGGGATTTCGTACAAAGCGGGAAGTCGGACGAGCAGTACTTC
CDR3 protein: CASSEWDFVQSGKSDEQYF

J gene: TRBJ2-7
V gene: TRBV20-1
clone size: -
D gene: -
CDR3 DNA: TGCAGTGCTAGCGGGACATTAGGGTACGAGCAGTACTTC
CDR3 protein: CSASGTLGYEQYF